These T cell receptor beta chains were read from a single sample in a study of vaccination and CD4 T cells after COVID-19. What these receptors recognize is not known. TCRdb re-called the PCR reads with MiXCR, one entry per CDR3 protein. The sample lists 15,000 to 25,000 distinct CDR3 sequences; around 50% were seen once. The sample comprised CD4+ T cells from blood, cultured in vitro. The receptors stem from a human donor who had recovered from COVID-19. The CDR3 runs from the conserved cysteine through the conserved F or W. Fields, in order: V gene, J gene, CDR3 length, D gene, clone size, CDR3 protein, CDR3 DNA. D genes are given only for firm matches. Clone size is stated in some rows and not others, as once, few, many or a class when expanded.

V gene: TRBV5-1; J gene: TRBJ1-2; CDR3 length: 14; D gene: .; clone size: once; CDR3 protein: CASSLAQGSYGYTF; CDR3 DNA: TGCGCCAGCAGCTTGGCCCAGGGGTCCTATGGCTACACCTTC
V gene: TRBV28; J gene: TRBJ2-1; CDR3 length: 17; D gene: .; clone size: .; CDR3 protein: CASSFVGGGNRDNEQFF; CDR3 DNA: TGTGCCAGCAGTTTCGTCGGTGGGGGCAATAGAGACAATGAGCAGTTCTTC
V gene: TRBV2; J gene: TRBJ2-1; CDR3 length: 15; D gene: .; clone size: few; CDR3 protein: CASRGGQFDYNEQFF; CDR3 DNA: TGTGCCAGCAGGGGTGGACAGTTTGACTACAATGAGCAGTTCTTC
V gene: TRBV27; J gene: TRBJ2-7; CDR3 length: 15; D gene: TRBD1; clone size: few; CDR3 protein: CASRETGAFSYEQYF; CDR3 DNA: TGTGCCAGTCGAGAAACAGGGGCCTTCTCCTACGAGCAGTACTTC
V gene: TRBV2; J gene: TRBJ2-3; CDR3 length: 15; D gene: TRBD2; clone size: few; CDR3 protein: CASSLTSQSTDTQYF; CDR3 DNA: TGTGCCAGCAGCTTGACTAGCCAGAGCACAGATACGCAGTATTTT
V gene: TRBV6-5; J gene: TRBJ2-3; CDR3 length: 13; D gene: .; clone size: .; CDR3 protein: CASSYSRIDTQYF; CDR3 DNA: TGTGCCAGCAGTTACTCTCGGATAGATACGCAGTATTTT
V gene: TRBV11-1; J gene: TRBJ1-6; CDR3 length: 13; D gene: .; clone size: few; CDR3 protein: CASSRLGNSPLHF; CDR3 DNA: TGTGCCAGCAGCCGACTAGGAAATTCACCCCTCCACTTT
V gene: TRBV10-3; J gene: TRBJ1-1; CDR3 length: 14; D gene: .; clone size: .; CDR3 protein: CAISGGTLRSEAFF; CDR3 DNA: TGTGCCATCAGTGGAGGGACGCTGCGCTCTGAAGCTTTCTTT
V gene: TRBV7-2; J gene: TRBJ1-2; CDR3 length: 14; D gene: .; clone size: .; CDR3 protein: CASSFSIAQPTYTF; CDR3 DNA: TGTGCCAGCAGCTTCAGCATTGCACAGCCCACCTACACCTTC
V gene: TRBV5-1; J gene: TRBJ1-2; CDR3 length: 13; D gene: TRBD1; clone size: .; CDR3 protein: CASSQGQNYGYTF; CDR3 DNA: TGCGCCAGCAGCCAGGGACAGAACTATGGCTACACCTTC
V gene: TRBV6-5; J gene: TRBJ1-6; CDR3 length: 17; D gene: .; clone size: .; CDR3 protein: CASSYYLGQTNNSPLHF; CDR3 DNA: TGTGCCAGCAGTTACTATCTCGGGCAGACGAATAATTCACCCCTCCACTTT
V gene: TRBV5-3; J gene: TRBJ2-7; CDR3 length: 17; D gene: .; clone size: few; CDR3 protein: CASSLVGGAGQGYEQYF; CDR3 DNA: TGTGCCAGCAGCTTGGTTGGTGGGGCGGGACAAGGCTACGAGCAGTACTTC
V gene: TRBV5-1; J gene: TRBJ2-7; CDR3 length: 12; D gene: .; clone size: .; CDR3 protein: CASSARGYEQYF; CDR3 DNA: TGCGCCAGCAGCGCAAGGGGTTACGAGCAGTACTTC
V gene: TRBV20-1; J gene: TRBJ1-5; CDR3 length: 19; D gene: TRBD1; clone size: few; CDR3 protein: CSALLLRPGQPSFNQPQHF; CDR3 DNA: TGCAGTGCTTTACTGCTAAGGCCGGGACAGCCAAGTTTCAATCAGCCCCAGCATTTT
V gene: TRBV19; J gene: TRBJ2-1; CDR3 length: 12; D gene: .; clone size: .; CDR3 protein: CASKGGNNEQFF; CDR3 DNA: TGTGCCAGTAAAGGCGGAAACAATGAGCAGTTCTTC
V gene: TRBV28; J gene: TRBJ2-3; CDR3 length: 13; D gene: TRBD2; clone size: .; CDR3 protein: CASRSGGTDTQYF; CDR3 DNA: TGTGCCAGTAGGAGCGGGGGTACAGATACGCAGTATTTT
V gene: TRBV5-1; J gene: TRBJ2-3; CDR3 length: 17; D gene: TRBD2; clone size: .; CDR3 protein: CASSSLGAGGRTDTQYF; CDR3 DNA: TGCGCCAGCAGCTCCTTGGGAGCGGGGGGTCGGACAGATACGCAGTATTTT
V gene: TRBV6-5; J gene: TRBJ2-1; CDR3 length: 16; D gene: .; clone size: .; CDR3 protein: CASSQSNTPSDNEQFF; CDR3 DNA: TGTGCCAGCAGTCAGTCGAATACTCCTTCCGACAATGAGCAGTTCTTC
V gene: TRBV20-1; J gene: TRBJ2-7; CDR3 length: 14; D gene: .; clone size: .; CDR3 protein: CSARSAGRIYEQYF; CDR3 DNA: TGCAGTGCTAGATCCGCCGGACGGATTTACGAGCAGTACTTC
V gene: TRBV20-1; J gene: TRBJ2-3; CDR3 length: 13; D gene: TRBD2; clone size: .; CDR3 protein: CSARDAGADTQYF; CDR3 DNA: TGCAGTGCTAGAGATGCGGGAGCAGATACGCAGTATTTT
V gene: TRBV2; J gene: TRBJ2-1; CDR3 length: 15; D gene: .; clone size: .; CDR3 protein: CASSGGTHDYNEQFF; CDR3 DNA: TGTGCCAGCAGTGGAGGGACTCACGACTACAATGAGCAGTTCTTC
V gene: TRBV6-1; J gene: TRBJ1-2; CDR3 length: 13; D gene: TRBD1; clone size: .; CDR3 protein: CASSPGQGSGYTF; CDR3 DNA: TGTGCCAGCAGTCCTGGACAGGGTAGTGGCTACACCTTC
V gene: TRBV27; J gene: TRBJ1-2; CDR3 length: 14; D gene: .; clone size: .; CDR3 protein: CASSPPGRADGYTF; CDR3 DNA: TGTGCCAGCAGTCCCCCCGGAAGGGCGGACGGCTACACCTTC
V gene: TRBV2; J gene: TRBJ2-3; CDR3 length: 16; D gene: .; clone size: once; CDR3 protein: CASWGLAVKGADTQYF; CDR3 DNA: TGTGCCAGCTGGGGGCTAGCGGTGAAGGGAGCAGATACGCAGTATTTT
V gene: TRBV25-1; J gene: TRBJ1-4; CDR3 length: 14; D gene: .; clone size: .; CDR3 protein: CASSGGTYSEKLFF; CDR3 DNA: TGTGCCAGCAGTGGGGGGACATATTCGGAAAAACTGTTTTTT
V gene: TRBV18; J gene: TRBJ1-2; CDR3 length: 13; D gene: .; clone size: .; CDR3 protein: CASSGGAEYGYTF; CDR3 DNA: TGTGCCAGCTCAGGGGGTGCCGAATATGGCTACACCTTC
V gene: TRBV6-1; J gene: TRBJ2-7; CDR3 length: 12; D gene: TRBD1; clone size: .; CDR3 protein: CASRRQGAEQYF; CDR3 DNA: TGTGCCAGCAGAAGACAGGGGGCCGAGCAGTACTTC
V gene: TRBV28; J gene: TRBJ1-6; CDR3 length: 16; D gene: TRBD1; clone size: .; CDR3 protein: CASSSQGSSYNSPLHF; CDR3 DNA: TGTGCCAGCAGTTCACAGGGGAGCTCCTATAATTCACCCCTCCACTTT